The TCR beta chain under discussion was sequenced for a study of neurological immune-mediated disorders. TCRdb redid the calling of the 5' RACE reads with MiXCR, one entry per CDR3 protein. The sample comprises roughly 36,000 distinct CDR3 sequences, more than 3% of which are singletons, and around 7.7% rests with the top ten. The CDR3 extends over 13 amino acids. The V gene lost 5 bases and the J gene lost 9 bases, with 14 bases spanning the gap. Germline V CDR1 and CDR2: SGHTA, FQGNSA. Indicated time point: longitudinal time-point 1 (baseline). This clonotype was observed many times. Sequences were obtained from PBMCs. The chain is built from TRBV7-2 and TRBJ2-1; no firm D call. This sequence originates from a woman in her sixties or seventies with multiple sclerosis. The CDR3 DNA follows: TGTGCCAGCAGCCCCGCTGGATCCGGTGAGCAGTTCTTC. Encoded protein: CASSPAGSGEQFF.